Listed below are T cell receptor beta chains from one sample, sequenced in a study of technical replicates of blood from a few donors. TCRdb's table, derived via immunoSEQ multiplex PCR, lists solely in-frame clones and lacks some. The data contain more than 65,000 clones, 91% of them singletons. The sample was T cells isolated from PBMCs. The receptors derive from a human donor in good health. Some clones in this sample may be carry-over from other donors' samples. Both conserved end residues are part of each CDR3. The order of the fields is CDR3 protein, CDR3 DNA, V gene, clone size, D gene, J gene, CDR3 length. A D gene is named only where the DNA matches it firmly. Expanded clones get a size class; other rows say once, few or many, or leave the size out.

CDR3 protein: CASSFQPLAGRGEQYF; CDR3 DNA: TGTGCCAGCAGCTTCCAACCCCTCGCCGGGAGGGGCGAGCAGTACTTC; V gene: TRBV11-2; clone size: once; D gene: TRBD2; J gene: TRBJ2-7; CDR3 length: 16
CDR3 protein: CASSQVGSGGKYTQYF; CDR3 DNA: TGCGCCAGCAGCCAAGTAGGATCGGGAGGCAAGTATACGCAGTATTTT; V gene: TRBV4-1; clone size: .; D gene: TRBD2; J gene: TRBJ2-3; CDR3 length: 16
CDR3 protein: CASSFSGFGYEQYF; CDR3 DNA: TGTGCCAGCAGTTTCTCGGGTTTTGGCTACGAGCAGTACTTC; V gene: TRBV27; clone size: .; D gene: .; J gene: TRBJ2-7; CDR3 length: 14
CDR3 protein: CASGFSPGQETQYF; CDR3 DNA: TGTGCTAGTGGTTTTAGTCCGGGACAGGAGACCCAGTACTTC; V gene: TRBV12-5; clone size: .; D gene: TRBD1; J gene: TRBJ2-5; CDR3 length: 14
CDR3 protein: CAASLAGGPLSGELFF; CDR3 DNA: TGTGCCGCTTCGCTAGCGGGAGGGCCGTTATCCGGGGAGCTGTTTTTT; V gene: TRBV6-4; clone size: .; D gene: TRBD2; J gene: TRBJ2-2; CDR3 length: 16
CDR3 protein: CASSQGRTSGGYNEQFF; CDR3 DNA: TGCGCCAGCAGCCAGGGTCGGACTAGCGGGGGCTACAATGAGCAGTTCTTC; V gene: TRBV4-1; clone size: .; D gene: TRBD2; J gene: TRBJ2-1; CDR3 length: 17
CDR3 protein: CASSNGQGAYEQYF; CDR3 DNA: TGTGCCAGCAGCAATGGACAGGGAGCATACGAGCAGTACTTC; V gene: TRBV5-5; clone size: .; D gene: TRBD1; J gene: TRBJ2-7; CDR3 length: 14
CDR3 protein: CASSYGGNTGELFF; CDR3 DNA: TGCGCCAGCTCATATGGAGGTAACACCGGGGAGCTGTTTTTT; V gene: TRBV5-1; clone size: .; D gene: .; J gene: TRBJ2-2; CDR3 length: 14
CDR3 protein: CASSFLYNEQFF; CDR3 DNA: TGTGCCAGCAGCTTCCTATACAATGAGCAGTTCTTC; V gene: TRBV11-2; clone size: .; D gene: .; J gene: TRBJ2-1; CDR3 length: 12
CDR3 protein: CAIKVTGDYGYTF; CDR3 DNA: TGTGCCATCAAGGTCACTGGAGACTATGGCTACACCTTC; V gene: TRBV10-3; clone size: .; D gene: .; J gene: TRBJ1-2; CDR3 length: 13
CDR3 protein: CASSRQGGGYAEAFF; CDR3 DNA: TGTGCCAGCAGCCGACAGGGGGGAGGCTACGCTGAAGCTTTCTTT; V gene: TRBV7-2; clone size: .; D gene: TRBD1; J gene: TRBJ1-1; CDR3 length: 15
CDR3 protein: CASRDSYNSPLHF; CDR3 DNA: TGTGCCAGCAGGGACAGTTATAATTCACCCCTCCACTTT; V gene: TRBV2; clone size: .; D gene: .; J gene: TRBJ1-6; CDR3 length: 13
CDR3 protein: CASSYSRSGLTTEAFF; CDR3 DNA: TGTGCCAGCAGTTACTCCAGAAGCGGGTTAACCACTGAAGCTTTCTTT; V gene: TRBV6-5; clone size: .; D gene: .; J gene: TRBJ1-1; CDR3 length: 16
CDR3 protein: CASSGPGGSTDTQYF; CDR3 DNA: TGTGCCAGCAGCGGTCCGGGGGGGAGCACAGATACGCAGTATTTT; V gene: TRBV13; clone size: .; D gene: TRBD2; J gene: TRBJ2-3; CDR3 length: 15
CDR3 protein: CASTRGWDEQFF; CDR3 DNA: TGTGCCAGCACCAGGGGTTGGGATGAGCAGTTCTTC; V gene: TRBV2; clone size: .; D gene: .; J gene: TRBJ2-1; CDR3 length: 12
CDR3 protein: CASSFGGSQPQHF; CDR3 DNA: TGTGCCAGCAGTTTCGGGGGGTCGCAGCCCCAGCATTTT; V gene: TRBV28; clone size: .; D gene: .; J gene: TRBJ1-5; CDR3 length: 13
CDR3 protein: CASREGPEVFQPQHF; CDR3 DNA: TGCGCCAGCAGAGAGGGCCCCGAGGTTTTTCAGCCCCAGCATTTT; V gene: TRBV5-1; clone size: .; D gene: .; J gene: TRBJ1-5; CDR3 length: 15
CDR3 protein: CAPKIGDGTDTQYF; CDR3 DNA: TGTGCGCCGAAGATAGGGGATGGTACAGATACGCAGTATTTT; V gene: TRBV25-1; clone size: .; D gene: .; J gene: TRBJ2-3; CDR3 length: 14
CDR3 protein: CASLKIGAHTGELFF; CDR3 DNA: TGTGCCAGTTTGAAAATAGGGGCCCACACCGGGGAGCTGTTTTTT; V gene: TRBV28; clone size: .; D gene: .; J gene: TRBJ2-2; CDR3 length: 15
CDR3 protein: CASSLVAGLAGDNEQFF; CDR3 DNA: TGTGCCAGCAGCTTAGTCGCCGGACTAGCGGGAGACAATGAGCAGTTCTTC; V gene: TRBV7-9; clone size: .; D gene: TRBD2; J gene: TRBJ2-1; CDR3 length: 17
CDR3 protein: CASSGRDSSYEQYF; CDR3 DNA: TGTGCCAGCAGCGGAAGGGACAGCTCCTACGAGCAGTACTTC; V gene: TRBV9; clone size: .; D gene: TRBD1; J gene: TRBJ2-7; CDR3 length: 14
CDR3 protein: CASKGLEINEQFF; CDR3 DNA: TGTGCCAGCAAGGGACTAGAGATCAATGAGCAGTTCTTC; V gene: TRBV6-1; clone size: .; D gene: TRBD2; J gene: TRBJ2-1; CDR3 length: 13
CDR3 protein: CASSPSGGSIIETQYF; CDR3 DNA: TGTGCCAGCAGCCCTTCCGGGGGAAGCATCATTGAGACCCAGTACTTC; V gene: TRBV9; clone size: once; D gene: .; J gene: TRBJ2-5; CDR3 length: 16
CDR3 protein: CASSLVASGANVLTF; CDR3 DNA: TGCGCCAGCAGCTTGGTGGCCTCTGGGGCCAACGTCCTGACTTTC; V gene: TRBV5-1; clone size: .; D gene: .; J gene: TRBJ2-6; CDR3 length: 15
CDR3 protein: CASSLRQGGAGELFF; CDR3 DNA: TGCGCCAGCAGCTTAAGACAGGGCGGGGCCGGGGAGCTGTTTTTT; V gene: TRBV5-1; clone size: .; D gene: .; J gene: TRBJ2-2; CDR3 length: 15
CDR3 protein: CASSFGRSSTDTQYF; CDR3 DNA: TGCGCCAGCAGCTTTGGGCGAAGTAGCACAGATACGCAGTATTTT; V gene: TRBV5-1; clone size: .; D gene: .; J gene: TRBJ2-3; CDR3 length: 15
CDR3 protein: CASSSSGSPLYEQYF; CDR3 DNA: TGTGCCAGTAGTTCTAGCGGGAGCCCCCTATACGAGCAGTACTTC; V gene: TRBV19; clone size: .; D gene: TRBD2; J gene: TRBJ2-7; CDR3 length: 15
CDR3 protein: CASSLGGNDYEQYF; CDR3 DNA: TGTGCCAGCAGCTTAGGAGGGAACGACTACGAGCAGTACTTC; V gene: TRBV11-3; clone size: .; D gene: .; J gene: TRBJ2-7; CDR3 length: 14
CDR3 protein: CASSSIRNLAGGGPGNTIYF; CDR3 DNA: TGTGCCAGCAGTTCTATCCGAAATTTGGCAGGGGGCGGTCCTGGAAACACCATATATTTT; V gene: TRBV28; clone size: .; D gene: TRBD1; J gene: TRBJ1-3; CDR3 length: 20
CDR3 protein: CASSLGGMNTEAFF; CDR3 DNA: TGCGCCAGCAGCCTTGGAGGAATGAACACTGAAGCTTTCTTT; V gene: TRBV5-1; clone size: .; D gene: .; J gene: TRBJ1-1; CDR3 length: 14
CDR3 protein: CASSQDPGPSTDTQYF; CDR3 DNA: TGTGCCAGCAGCCAAGATCCAGGGCCTAGCACAGATACGCAGTATTTT; V gene: TRBV14; clone size: once; D gene: .; J gene: TRBJ2-3; CDR3 length: 16
CDR3 protein: CASSLWGGLAGNNEQFF; CDR3 DNA: TGCGCCAGCAGCTTGTGGGGGGGACTAGCGGGGAACAATGAGCAGTTCTTC; V gene: TRBV5-1; clone size: .; D gene: TRBD2; J gene: TRBJ2-1; CDR3 length: 17
CDR3 protein: CAISGTGGQPQHF; CDR3 DNA: TGTGCCATCAGTGGGACAGGGGGTCAGCCCCAGCATTTT; V gene: TRBV10-3; clone size: once; D gene: TRBD1; J gene: TRBJ1-5; CDR3 length: 13
CDR3 protein: CASSLSGTGTDTQYF; CDR3 DNA: TGTGCCAGCAGTTTATCCGGGACAGGAACAGATACGCAGTATTTT; V gene: TRBV28; clone size: once; D gene: TRBD1; J gene: TRBJ2-3; CDR3 length: 15
CDR3 protein: CASNTRDGYTF; CDR3 DNA: TGTGCCAGCAACACCAGGGATGGCTACACCTTC; V gene: TRBV4-2; clone size: few; D gene: .; J gene: TRBJ1-2; CDR3 length: 11
CDR3 protein: CASGPGQGAVSGNTIYF; CDR3 DNA: TGTGCCAGTGGACCGGGACAGGGGGCTGTATCTGGAAACACCATATATTTT; V gene: TRBV19; clone size: .; D gene: TRBD1; J gene: TRBJ1-3; CDR3 length: 17
CDR3 protein: CASSSGAVETQYF; CDR3 DNA: TGTGCCAGCAGCTCAGGGGCGGTGGAGACCCAGTACTTC; V gene: TRBV11-3; clone size: .; D gene: .; J gene: TRBJ2-5; CDR3 length: 13
CDR3 protein: CAISLQGTVNTEAFF; CDR3 DNA: TGTGCCATCTCTCTCCAGGGAACTGTGAACACTGAAGCTTTCTTT; V gene: TRBV10-3; clone size: few; D gene: .; J gene: TRBJ1-1; CDR3 length: 15
CDR3 protein: CASSLDIPGLQTYEQYF; CDR3 DNA: TGCGCCAGCAGCTTGGATATTCCGGGACTCCAAACCTACGAGCAGTACTTC; V gene: TRBV5-1; clone size: .; D gene: .; J gene: TRBJ2-7; CDR3 length: 17
CDR3 protein: CASSAKIPGQGSNEQFF; CDR3 DNA: TGTGCCAGCAGCGCAAAGATACCGGGACAGGGAAGCAATGAGCAGTTCTTC; V gene: TRBV7-2; clone size: .; D gene: TRBD1; J gene: TRBJ2-1; CDR3 length: 17
CDR3 protein: CASIGSTGMNTEAFF; CDR3 DNA: TGTGCCAGCATAGGGTCCACAGGGATGAACACTGAAGCTTTCTTT; V gene: TRBV25-1; clone size: .; D gene: .; J gene: TRBJ1-1; CDR3 length: 15
CDR3 protein: CASSPEDRLDGYTF; CDR3 DNA: TGTGCCAGCAGCCCCGAGGACAGGTTGGATGGCTACACCTTC; V gene: TRBV13; clone size: .; D gene: TRBD1; J gene: TRBJ1-2; CDR3 length: 14
CDR3 protein: CASSPTSGGAYEQFF; CDR3 DNA: TGTGCCAGCAGCCCAACTAGCGGGGGGGCCTATGAGCAGTTCTTC; V gene: TRBV7-9; clone size: .; D gene: TRBD2; J gene: TRBJ2-1; CDR3 length: 15
CDR3 protein: CAWRRGANTGELFF; CDR3 DNA: TGTGCCTGGCGCAGGGGGGCGAACACCGGGGAGCTGTTTTTT; V gene: TRBV30; clone size: .; D gene: .; J gene: TRBJ2-2; CDR3 length: 14
CDR3 protein: CASSYLSGGSNTEAFF; CDR3 DNA: TGTGCCAGCAGTTACCTATCAGGGGGTTCCAACACTGAAGCTTTCTTT; V gene: TRBV6-5; clone size: .; D gene: TRBD1; J gene: TRBJ1-1; CDR3 length: 16
CDR3 protein: CASSQDRLAGGDTQYF; CDR3 DNA: TGCGCCAGCAGCCAAGATCGGCTAGCGGGAGGGGATACGCAGTATTTT; V gene: TRBV4-3; clone size: .; D gene: TRBD2; J gene: TRBJ2-3; CDR3 length: 16
CDR3 protein: CASRKSSSGNTIYF; CDR3 DNA: TGTGCCAGTAGAAAGTCTAGCTCTGGAAACACCATATATTTT; V gene: TRBV19; clone size: .; D gene: .; J gene: TRBJ1-3; CDR3 length: 14
CDR3 protein: CASSLSGVYGYTF; CDR3 DNA: TGTGCCAGCAGTTTATCGGGAGTCTATGGCTACACCTTC; V gene: TRBV28; clone size: .; D gene: .; J gene: TRBJ1-2; CDR3 length: 13
CDR3 protein: CASSLAGRWDEQYF; CDR3 DNA: TGCGCCAGCAGCTTGGCAGGCAGGTGGGACGAGCAGTACTTC; V gene: TRBV5-1; clone size: .; D gene: .; J gene: TRBJ2-7; CDR3 length: 14
CDR3 protein: CSLRQANEQFF; CDR3 DNA: TGCAGTCTACGACAAGCCAATGAGCAGTTCTTC; V gene: TRBV20-1; clone size: .; D gene: .; J gene: TRBJ2-1; CDR3 length: 11
CDR3 protein: CATSRDGTGVSYEQYF; CDR3 DNA: TGTGCCACCAGCAGAGATGGGACAGGGGTGTCCTACGAGCAGTACTTC; V gene: TRBV15; clone size: once; D gene: TRBD1; J gene: TRBJ2-7; CDR3 length: 16
CDR3 protein: CASSLSGLTSTEAFF; CDR3 DNA: TGTGCCAGCAGCCTATCGGGACTGACGAGCACTGAAGCTTTCTTT; V gene: TRBV7-3; clone size: .; D gene: .; J gene: TRBJ1-1; CDR3 length: 15
CDR3 protein: CASSKSGGSYNEQFF; CDR3 DNA: TGTGCCAGCAGCAAAAGCGGGGGCTCCTACAATGAGCAGTTCTTC; V gene: TRBV7-6; clone size: .; D gene: TRBD2; J gene: TRBJ2-1; CDR3 length: 15
CDR3 protein: CASSYRGYGYTF; CDR3 DNA: TGTGCCAGCAGTTACAGGGGCTATGGCTACACCTTC; V gene: TRBV25-1; clone size: .; D gene: TRBD1; J gene: TRBJ1-2; CDR3 length: 12
CDR3 protein: CASIGLADNEQFF; CDR3 DNA: TGTGCCAGCATAGGGCTAGCGGACAATGAGCAGTTCTTC; V gene: TRBV2; clone size: .; D gene: TRBD2; J gene: TRBJ2-1; CDR3 length: 13
CDR3 protein: CSVAGDGSGANVLTF; CDR3 DNA: TGCAGCGTTGCGGGGGACGGCTCTGGGGCCAACGTCCTGACTTTC; V gene: TRBV29-1; clone size: once; D gene: .; J gene: TRBJ2-6; CDR3 length: 15
CDR3 protein: CAWRYFGYGYTF; CDR3 DNA: TGTGCCTGGAGATACTTCGGCTATGGCTACACCTTC; V gene: TRBV30; clone size: .; D gene: .; J gene: TRBJ1-2; CDR3 length: 12